This T cell receptor beta chain was obtained from a study of stem cell transplantation in POMP-related autoinflammatory disease. In the study overall: Impaired MHC class I-dependent CD8+ differentiation was hypothesized from defective thymoproteasomes. Before transplant: CD4+ naive skewing, low CD8+ proportions, reduced cytokine secretion.

Notes on the study in general: A trend toward lower repertoire diversity and greater clonality appeared in every analyzed T-cell subset of PRAID patients. Fewer unique TRB V-J gene pairings were identified in patients with PRAID.

The protocol was immunoSEQ multiplex PCR, while the TCRdb copy is restricted to in-frame clones and leaves out a portion. The sample shows around 10,000 clones, approximately 86% of them seen only once. PRAID featured prominent immunodeficiency. As concerns this clone: Its target is unknown.

CDR3 length equals 16 residues. Germline lookup yields CDR1 MNHGY and CDR2 SAAAGT. V lost 6 bases and J lost 0, with 17 bases in between. The source material was CD8+ T cells from PBMCs, sampled before stem cell transplantation. The source of this sequence is a human donor with POMP-related autoinflammation and immune dysregulation (PRAID). The chain links TRBV6-8 to TRBJ2-5; D might be TRBD1 or TRBD2, each matching 6 bases. The CDR3 DNA is TGTGCCAGCAGGACAGGAGGGGCCCCGTACCAAGAGACCCAGTACTTC. Amino acids: CASRTGGAPYQETQYF.